This TCR beta chain emerged from a study of T-cell reconstitution after alpha-beta-depleted transplantation in children. General study results and limits: By one year post-transplant, T-cell counts and diversity largely arose from T cells that were newly produced. Surviving recipient T cells and thymic progenitors underlay high day-60 TCRbeta diversity in some patients. Several hundred expanded graft clones reportedly were the source of alpha-beta T cells about two months after transplant.

Germline V CDR1 and CDR2: SGHTA, FQGNSA. V lost 1 base and J 7 bases, leaving 11 bases between the germline ends. There are 13 residues in the CDR3. Unique molecular identifiers were incorporated into the prepared TCRbeta library. TCRdb itself ran the PCR reads through MiXCR, one entry per CDR3 protein. The sample holds over 450,000 distinct CDR3 sequences, over 9.5% seen once. There are many counts of this clonotype. Its antigen is unidentified. Sequenced material: PBMCs, taken before TCRalphabeta/CD19-depleted stem cell transplant. The chain combines TRBV7-2 with TRBJ2-7; TRBD2 is a possible D gene (6 bases). The sequence derives from a child younger than 10 with inherited bone marrow failure, due to receive a stem cell transplant. The CDR3 DNA sequence: TGTGCCAGCAGCTTAGAACCTAGCGCGGAGCAGTACTTC. Its protein is CASSLEPSAEQYF. The variable domain in full, with the rest retrieved from reference TRBV7-2 and TRBJ2-7, is GAGVSQSPSNKVTEKGKDVELRCDPISGHTALYWYRQSLGQGLEFLIYFQGNSAPDKSGLPSDRFSAERTGGSVSTLTIQRTQQEDSAVYLCASSLEPSAEQYFGPGTRLTVT.